The 2 T cell receptor beta chains presented below share a single source sample, sequenced in a study of Graves' ophthalmopathy and Graves' hyperthyroidism. Scientists amplified the TCR beta CDR3 regions from RNA transcripts. After a first-round RT-PCR with HTBI primers, a second-round multiplex PCR was run. TCRdb reprocessed the multiplex PCR reads with MiXCR, giving one entry per CDR3 protein. The sample records 300,000 to 400,000 distinct CDR3 sequences, 15% to 20% being singletons. Specimen: peripheral blood. The source of these receptors is an adult man with Graves' ophthalmopathy.

The chain recombines TRBV6-5 with TRBJ1-5; 7 nucleotides align to TRBD1. Trimming took 0 bases from V and 6 from J; bases not matched to a gene: 8. Germline CDR1 is MNHEY and CDR2 is SVGAGI. The CDR3 totals 16 residues. The CDR3, as DNA: TGTGCCAGCAGTTACTCCCCTGACAGGGCCGGTCAGCCCCAGCATTTT. It encodes CASSYSPDRAGQPQHF.

This clonotype was counted ten times or more. CDR3 sequence (DNA): TGTGCCAGCAGCTGGGGCCGAGGGAACACCGGGGAGCTGTTTTTT. Translating it yields CASSWGRGNTGELFF. V gene TRBV13 combines with J gene TRBJ2-2; tentatively, D is TRBD1 (5 bases). Germline loops: CDR1 PRHDT, CDR2 FYEKMQ (reference sequence). This CDR3 contains 15 residues. Trimming took off 4 bases at V and 1 base at J, with 10 bases between the two ends. The variable domain in full, completed from reference TRBV13 and TRBJ2-2, reads AAGVIQSPRHLIKEKRETATLKCYPIPRHDTVYWYQQGPGQDPQFLISFYEKMQSDKGSIPDRFSAQQFSDYHSELNMSSLELGDSALYFCASSWGRGNTGELFFGEGSRLTVL.